This is a list of T cell receptor beta chains from one sample in a study of blood T cell repertoires in COVID-19. Clones were read by immunoSEQ multiplex PCR, and TCRdb kept only the in-frame ones, dropping some. The profile shows 200,000 to 250,000 clones, around 90% of them singletons. Sequencing was performed on PBMCs or T cells enriched from blood (not recorded which). These receptors were taken from a woman aged 25 to 39 with acute COVID-19. Each CDR3 is given with its conserved first and last residue. D genes are given only for firm matches. Clone size is not always given. Where it is, it says once, few, many or a class for expanded clones.

V gene	clone size	J gene	D gene	CDR3 DNA	CDR3 protein
TRBV6-4	NA	TRBJ2-3	TRBD1	TGTGCCAGCAGTGCCTATGGACAGGGCATCGCAGATACGCAGTATTTT	CASSAYGQGIADTQYF
TRBV7-2	NA	TRBJ1-4	NA	TGTGCCAGCAGCTTAGGAGGGCCTGATGAAAAACTGTTTTTT	CASSLGGPDEKLFF
TRBV6-1	NA	TRBJ2-7	NA	TGTGCCAGCAGTGATTGGCAGTCATCCCACGAGCAGTACTTC	CASSDWQSSHEQYF
TRBV7-8	NA	TRBJ1-2	NA	TGTGCCAGCAGCCCAGGGGGCTACACCTTC	CASSPGGYTF
TRBV6-4	NA	TRBJ1-1	NA	TGTGCCAGCGGGAGTTCTTCGAATATGGACACTGAAGCTTTCTTT	CASGSSSNMDTEAFF
TRBV9	NA	TRBJ2-7	TRBD1	TGTGCCAGCAGCCCGGGACAGGGGCTATACGAGCAGTACTTC	CASSPGQGLYEQYF
TRBV29-1	NA	TRBJ1-2	NA	TGCAGCGTTGAAGGATGGACACCCCTTGGCGGCTACACCTTC	CSVEGWTPLGGYTF
TRBV7-9	NA	TRBJ1-4	NA	TGTGCCAGCAGCTTAGTTGGCCGGAGGGAAAAACTGTTTTTT	CASSLVGRREKLFF
TRBV19	NA	TRBJ1-5	TRBD1	TGTGCCAGTAGGACGGACAGGGAAGGGGGATGGCCCCAGCATTTT	CASRTDREGGWPQHF
TRBV4-3	NA	TRBJ2-5	NA	TGCGCCAGCAGCCAAGATATAACGGACCAAGAGACCCAGTACTTC	CASSQDITDQETQYF
TRBV5-4	once	TRBJ1-2	TRBD1	TGTGCCAGCAGGGTCTCGGACAGGGCAGACTATGGCTACACCTTC	CASRVSDRADYGYTF
TRBV6-5	NA	TRBJ1-5	NA	TGTGCCTCAGAGAGGGGGATCCAGAATAATCAGCCCCAGCATTTT	CASERGIQNNQPQHF
TRBV5-4	NA	TRBJ2-7	NA	TGTGCCAGCAGCCAAGCCCCGGACAGCTTCTACGAGCAGTACTTC	CASSQAPDSFYEQYF
TRBV2	once	TRBJ1-2	TRBD1	TGTGCCAGCAGTACAATTCTTACAGGGGGGGATGCTAACTATGGCTACACCTTC	CASSTILTGGDANYGYTF
TRBV4-2	few	TRBJ1-2	NA	TGTGCCAGCAGCCAAGATAGGGGAACAGGGCAATATGGCTACACCTTC	CASSQDRGTGQYGYTF
TRBV5-6	NA	TRBJ2-3	TRBD2	TGTGCCAGCAGCTCCCCTAGCGGGGGAAGCACAGATACGCAGTATTTT	CASSSPSGGSTDTQYF
TRBV4-3	NA	TRBJ1-1	NA	TGCGCCAGCAGCCAGGACAGAGTCAGGACTGAAGCTTTCTTT	CASSQDRVRTEAFF
TRBV5-5	NA	TRBJ2-1	TRBD1	TGTGCCAGCAGTCCCGGGACAGAGGAGCAGTTCTTC	CASSPGTEEQFF
TRBV10-2	once	TRBJ1-1	TRBD1	TGCGCCAGCAGCCTCGGACAGGGGGCGCGCACTGAAGCTTTCTTT	CASSLGQGARTEAFF
TRBV10-3	NA	TRBJ1-2	TRBD1	TGTGCCATCGCGGCGGGACAGAAAAACTATGGCTACACCTTC	CAIAAGQKNYGYTF